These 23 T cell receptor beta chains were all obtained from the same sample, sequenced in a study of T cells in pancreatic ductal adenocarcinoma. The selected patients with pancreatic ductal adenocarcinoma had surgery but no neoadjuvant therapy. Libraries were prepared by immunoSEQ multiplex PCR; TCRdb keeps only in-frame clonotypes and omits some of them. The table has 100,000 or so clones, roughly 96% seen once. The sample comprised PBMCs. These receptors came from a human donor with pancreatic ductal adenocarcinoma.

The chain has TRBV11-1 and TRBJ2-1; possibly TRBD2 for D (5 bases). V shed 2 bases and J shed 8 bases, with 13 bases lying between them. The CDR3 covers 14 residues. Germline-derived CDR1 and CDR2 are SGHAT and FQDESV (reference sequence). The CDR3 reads CASSLPPPRDEQFF. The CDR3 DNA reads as TGTGCCAGCAGCTTACCCCCGCCGAGGGATGAGCAGTTCTTC. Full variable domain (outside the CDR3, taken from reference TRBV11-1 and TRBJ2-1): EAEVAQSPRYKITEKSQAVAFWCDPISGHATLYWYRQILGQGPELLVQFQDESVVDDSQLPKDRFSAERLKGVDSTLKIQPAELGDSAMYLCASSLPPPRDEQFFGPGTRLTVL.

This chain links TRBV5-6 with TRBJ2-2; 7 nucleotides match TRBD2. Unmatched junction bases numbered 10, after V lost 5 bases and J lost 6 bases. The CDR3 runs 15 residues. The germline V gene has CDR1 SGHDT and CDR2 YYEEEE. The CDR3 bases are TGTGCCAGCAGGAGACTAGCACTCGCATCCGGGGAGCTGTTTTTT. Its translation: CASRRLALASGELFF.

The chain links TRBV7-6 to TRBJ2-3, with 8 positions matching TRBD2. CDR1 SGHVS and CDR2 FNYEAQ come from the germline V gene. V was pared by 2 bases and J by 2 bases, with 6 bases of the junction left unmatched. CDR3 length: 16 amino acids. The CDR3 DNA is TGTGCCAGCAGCTTAACGACTAGCGTTGTCACAGATACGCAGTATTTT. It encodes CASSLTTSVVTDTQYF.

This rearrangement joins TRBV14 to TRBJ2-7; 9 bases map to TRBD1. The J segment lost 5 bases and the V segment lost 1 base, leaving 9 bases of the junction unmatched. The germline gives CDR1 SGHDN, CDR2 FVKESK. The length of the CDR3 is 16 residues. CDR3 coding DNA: TGTGCCAGCAGCCAAGCCACTGGACAGGGGAGGCACGAGCAGTACTTC. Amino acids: CASSQATGQGRHEQYF.

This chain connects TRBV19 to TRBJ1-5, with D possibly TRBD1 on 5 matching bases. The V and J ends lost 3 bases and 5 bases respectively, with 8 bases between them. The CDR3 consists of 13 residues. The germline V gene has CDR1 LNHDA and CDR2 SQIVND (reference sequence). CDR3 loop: CASSIRDDQPQHF. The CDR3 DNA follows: TGTGCCAGTAGTATCAGGGATGATCAGCCCCAGCATTTT.

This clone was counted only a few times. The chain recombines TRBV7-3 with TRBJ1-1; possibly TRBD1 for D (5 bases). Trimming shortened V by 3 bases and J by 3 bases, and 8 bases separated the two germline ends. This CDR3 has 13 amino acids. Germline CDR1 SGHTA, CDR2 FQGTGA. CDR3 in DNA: TGTGCCAGCAGCTTTGGGGGGGACACTGAAGCTTTCTTT. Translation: CASSFGGDTEAFF.

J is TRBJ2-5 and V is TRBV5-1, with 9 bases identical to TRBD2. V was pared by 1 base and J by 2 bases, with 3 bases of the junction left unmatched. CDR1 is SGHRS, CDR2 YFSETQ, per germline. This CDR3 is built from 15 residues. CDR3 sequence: CASSLTSGRQETQYF. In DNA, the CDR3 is TGCGCCAGCAGCTTGACTAGCGGGCGTCAAGAGACCCAGTACTTC.

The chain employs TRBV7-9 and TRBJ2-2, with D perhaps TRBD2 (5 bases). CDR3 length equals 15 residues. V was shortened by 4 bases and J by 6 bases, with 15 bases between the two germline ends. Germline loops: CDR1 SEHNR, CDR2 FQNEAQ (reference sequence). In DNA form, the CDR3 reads TGTGCCAGCAGCTCAAGGGAGAGGGAACCCGGGGAGCTGTTTTTT. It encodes CASSSREREPGELFF. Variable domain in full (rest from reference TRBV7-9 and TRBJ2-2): DTGVSQNPRHKITKRGQNVTFRCDPISEHNRLYWYRQTLGQGPEFLTYFQNEAQLEKSRLLSDRFSAERPKGSFSTLEIQRTEQGDSAMYLCASSSREREPGELFFGEGSRLTVL.

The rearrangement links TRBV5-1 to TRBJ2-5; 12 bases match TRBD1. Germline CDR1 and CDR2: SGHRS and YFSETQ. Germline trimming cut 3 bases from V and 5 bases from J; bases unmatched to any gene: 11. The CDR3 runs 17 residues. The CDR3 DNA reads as TGCGCCAGCAGCTCTTTCCGGGACAGGGGGCAGGGTGAGACCCAGTACTTC. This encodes CASSSFRDRGQGETQYF.

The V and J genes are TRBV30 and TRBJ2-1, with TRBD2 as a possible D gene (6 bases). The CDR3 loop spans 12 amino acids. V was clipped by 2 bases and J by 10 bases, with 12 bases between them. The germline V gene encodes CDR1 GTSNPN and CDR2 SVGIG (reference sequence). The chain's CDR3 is CAWSNGAGEQFF. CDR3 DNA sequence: TGTGCCTGGAGTAACGGGGCGGGGGAGCAGTTCTTC. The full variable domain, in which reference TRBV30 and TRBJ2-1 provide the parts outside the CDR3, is SQTIHQWPATLVQPVGSPLSLECTVEGTSNPNLYWYRQAAGRGLQLLFYSVGIGQISSEVPQNLSASRPQDRQFILSSKKLLLSDSGFYLCAWSNGAGEQFFGPGTRLTVL.

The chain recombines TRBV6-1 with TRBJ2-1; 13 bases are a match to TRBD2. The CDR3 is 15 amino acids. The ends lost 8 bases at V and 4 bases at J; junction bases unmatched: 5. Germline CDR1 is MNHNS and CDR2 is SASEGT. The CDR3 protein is CASGLAGVQYNEQFF. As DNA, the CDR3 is TGTGCCAGCGGACTAGCGGGAGTGCAGTACAATGAGCAGTTCTTC.

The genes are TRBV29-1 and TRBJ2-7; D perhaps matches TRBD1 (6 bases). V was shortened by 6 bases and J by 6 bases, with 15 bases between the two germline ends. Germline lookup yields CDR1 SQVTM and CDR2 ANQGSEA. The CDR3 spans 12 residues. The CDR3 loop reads CSVSITGFEQYF. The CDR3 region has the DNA TGCAGCGTGAGTATTACAGGGTTCGAGCAGTACTTC.

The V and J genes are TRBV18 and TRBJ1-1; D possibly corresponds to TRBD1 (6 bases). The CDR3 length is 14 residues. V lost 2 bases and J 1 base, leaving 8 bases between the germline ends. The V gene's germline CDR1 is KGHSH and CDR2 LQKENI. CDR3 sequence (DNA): TGTGCCAGCTCACCATTAGGGGGGAACACTGAAGCTTTCTTT. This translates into CASSPLGGNTEAFF.

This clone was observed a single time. CDR3 sequence reads: CASSERTSGYNEQFF. Written as DNA, the CDR3 is TGCGCCAGCAGTGAAAGGACTAGCGGATACAATGAGCAGTTCTTC. V gene TRBV10-2 combines with J gene TRBJ2-1; 10 bases line up with TRBD2. The length of the CDR3 is 15 residues. Trimming removed 3 bases from V and 4 bases from J; junction bases left unmatched: 3. Germline loops: CDR1 WSHSY, CDR2 SAAADI.

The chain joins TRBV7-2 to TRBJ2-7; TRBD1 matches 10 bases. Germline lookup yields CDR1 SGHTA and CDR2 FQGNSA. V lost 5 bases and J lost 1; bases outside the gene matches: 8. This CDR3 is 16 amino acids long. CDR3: CASSPILGQGSYEQYF. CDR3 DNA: TGTGCCAGCAGCCCAATTCTGGGACAGGGGTCCTACGAGCAGTACTTC.

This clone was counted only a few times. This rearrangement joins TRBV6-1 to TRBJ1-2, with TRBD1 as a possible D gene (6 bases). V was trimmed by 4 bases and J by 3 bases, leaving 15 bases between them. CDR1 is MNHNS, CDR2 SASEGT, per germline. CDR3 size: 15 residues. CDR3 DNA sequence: TGTGCCAGCAGTGCAAATCTACAGGGAGACTATGGCTACACCTTC. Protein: CASSANLQGDYGYTF.

The CDR3 loop reads CASSSMTSGSSYEQYF. For the CDR3, the DNA is TGTGCCAGCAGTTCGATGACTAGCGGGAGTTCCTACGAGCAGTACTTC. This chain connects TRBV2 to TRBJ2-7, with TRBD2 identical over 12 bases. Germline V gene data show CDR1 as SNHLY and CDR2 as FYNNEI. The CDR3 runs to 16 residues. The junction had 6 bases not matched to a gene; V was cut back by 5 bases and J by 1 base.

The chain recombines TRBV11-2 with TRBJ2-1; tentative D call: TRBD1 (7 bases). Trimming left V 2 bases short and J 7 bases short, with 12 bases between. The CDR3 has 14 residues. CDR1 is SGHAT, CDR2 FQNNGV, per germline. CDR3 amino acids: CASSLLSGGNEQFF. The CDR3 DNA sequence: TGTGCCAGCAGCTTATTGTCAGGGGGGAATGAGCAGTTCTTC. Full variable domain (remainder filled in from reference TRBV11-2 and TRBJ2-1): EAGVAQSPRYKIIEKRQSVAFWCNPISGHATLYWYQQILGQGPKLLIQFQNNGVVDDSQLPKDRFSAERLKGVDSTLKIQPAKLEDSAVYLCASSLLSGGNEQFFGPGTRLTVL.

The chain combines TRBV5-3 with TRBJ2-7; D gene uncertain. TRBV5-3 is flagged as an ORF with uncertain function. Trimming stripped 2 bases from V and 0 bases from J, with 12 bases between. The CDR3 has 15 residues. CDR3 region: CARSFHLASSYEQYF. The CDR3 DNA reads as TGTGCCAGAAGCTTTCATTTAGCCAGCTCCTACGAGCAGTACTTC.

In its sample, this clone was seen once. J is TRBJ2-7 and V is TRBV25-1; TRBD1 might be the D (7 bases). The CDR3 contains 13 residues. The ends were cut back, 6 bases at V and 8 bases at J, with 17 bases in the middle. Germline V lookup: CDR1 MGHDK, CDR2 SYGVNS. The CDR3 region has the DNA TGTGCCAGCAGCCTAGGGGGCGGGGAAAAGCAGTACTTC. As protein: CASSLGGGEKQYF.

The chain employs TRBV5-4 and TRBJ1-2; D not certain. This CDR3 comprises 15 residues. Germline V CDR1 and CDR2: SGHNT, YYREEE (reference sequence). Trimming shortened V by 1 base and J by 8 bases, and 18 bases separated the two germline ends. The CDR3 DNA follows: TGTGCCAGCAGCTTGCAACCGGGAAGGGAGGACGGCTACACCTTC. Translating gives CASSLQPGREDGYTF.

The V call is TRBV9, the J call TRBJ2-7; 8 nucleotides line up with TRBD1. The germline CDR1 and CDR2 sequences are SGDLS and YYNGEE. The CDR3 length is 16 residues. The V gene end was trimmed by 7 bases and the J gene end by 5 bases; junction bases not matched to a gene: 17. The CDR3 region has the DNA TGTGCCAGCCCCTTTTGGACAGGGCGTCTGCGCCACGAGCAGTACTTC. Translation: CASPFWTGRLRHEQYF.

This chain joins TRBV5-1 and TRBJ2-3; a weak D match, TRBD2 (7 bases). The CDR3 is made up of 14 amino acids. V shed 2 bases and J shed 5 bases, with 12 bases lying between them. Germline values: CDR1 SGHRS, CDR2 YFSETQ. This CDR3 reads CASSFGGAQDTQYF. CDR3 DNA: TGCGCCAGCAGCTTTGGGGGGGCTCAAGATACGCAGTATTTT.